This TCR beta chain is drawn from a study of cytomegalovirus exposure and HLA in healthy donors. TCRdb's copy holds only in-frame clones and misses some; the assay was immunoSEQ multiplex PCR. The profile shows 200,000 to 250,000 clones, roughly 84% of them singletons. Germline V lookup: CDR1 GTSNPN, CDR2 SVGIG (reference sequence). The length of the CDR3 is 15 residues. The V gene end was trimmed by 1 base and the J gene end by 3 bases; junction bases not matched to a gene: 8. The donors were members of the validation cohort comprising some 120 subjects, separate from the approximately 630-subject first cohort.

Sequences were obtained from PBMCs. The origin of this receptor is a woman aged 18 to 35 in good health and CMV-seropositive. This chain joins TRBV30 and TRBJ2-7; 8 bases map to TRBD1. CDR3 sequence reads: CAWSDSATGVYEQYF. The CDR3 nucleotides read TGTGCCTGGAGTGACTCCGCGACAGGGGTCTACGAGCAGTACTTC.